This T cell receptor beta chain derives from a study of T cell responses to AZD1222 COVID-19 vaccine. CDR1 is PRHDT, CDR2 FYEKMQ, per germline (reference sequence). V gave up 5 bases and J gave up 13 bases; unmatched junction bases: 10. The CDR3 length is 14 residues. Here immunoSEQ multiplex PCR was the method, and the copy in TCRdb shows in-frame clones only, minus some. Of over 95,000 clones in the sample, approximately 87% were seen once. The chain is built from TRBV13 and TRBJ1-6; 8 bases are shared with TRBD1. This TCR was sampled from an adult in good health. Material: peripheral blood, obtained on day 0 of AZD1222 vaccination. In nucleotides, the CDR3 is TGTGCCAGCAGCCTCGGACAGGGAGGGACTCCCCTCCACTTT. Amino acid sequence: CASSLGQGGTPLHF.